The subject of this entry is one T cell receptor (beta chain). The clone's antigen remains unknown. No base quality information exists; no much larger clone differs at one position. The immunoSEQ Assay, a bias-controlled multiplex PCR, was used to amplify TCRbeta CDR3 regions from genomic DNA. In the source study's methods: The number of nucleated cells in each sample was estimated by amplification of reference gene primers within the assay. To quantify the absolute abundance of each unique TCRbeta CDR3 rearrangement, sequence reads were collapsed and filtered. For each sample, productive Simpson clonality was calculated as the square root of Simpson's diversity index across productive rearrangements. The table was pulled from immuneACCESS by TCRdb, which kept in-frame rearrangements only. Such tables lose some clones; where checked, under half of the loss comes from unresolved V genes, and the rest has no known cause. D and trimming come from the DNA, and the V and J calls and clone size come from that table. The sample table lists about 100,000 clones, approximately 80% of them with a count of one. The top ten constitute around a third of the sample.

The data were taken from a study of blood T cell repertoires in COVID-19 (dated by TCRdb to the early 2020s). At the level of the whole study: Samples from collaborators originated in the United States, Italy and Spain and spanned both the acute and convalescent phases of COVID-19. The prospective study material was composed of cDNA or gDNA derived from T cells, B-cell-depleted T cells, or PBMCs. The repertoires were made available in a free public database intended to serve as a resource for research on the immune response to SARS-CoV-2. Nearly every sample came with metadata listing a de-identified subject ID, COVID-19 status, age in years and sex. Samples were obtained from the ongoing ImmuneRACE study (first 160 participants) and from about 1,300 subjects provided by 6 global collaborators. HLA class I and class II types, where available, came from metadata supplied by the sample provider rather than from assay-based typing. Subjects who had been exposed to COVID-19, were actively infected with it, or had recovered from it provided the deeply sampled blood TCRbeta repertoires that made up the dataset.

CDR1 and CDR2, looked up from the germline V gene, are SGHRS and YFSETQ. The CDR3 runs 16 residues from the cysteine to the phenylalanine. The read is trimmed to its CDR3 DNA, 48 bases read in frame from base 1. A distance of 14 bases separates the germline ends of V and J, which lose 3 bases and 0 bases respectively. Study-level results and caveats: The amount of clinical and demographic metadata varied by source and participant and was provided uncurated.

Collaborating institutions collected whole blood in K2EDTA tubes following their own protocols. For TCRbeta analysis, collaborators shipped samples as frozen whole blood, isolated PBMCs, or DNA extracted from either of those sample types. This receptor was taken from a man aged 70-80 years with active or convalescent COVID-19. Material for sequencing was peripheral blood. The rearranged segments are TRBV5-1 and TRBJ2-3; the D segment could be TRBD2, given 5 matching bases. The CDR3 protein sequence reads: CASSSGRSDSTDTQYF. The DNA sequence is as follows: TGCGCCAGCAGCTCGGGGAGATCCGATAGCACAGATACGCAGTATTTT.